This TCR beta chain emerged from a study of T cell responses to AZD1222 COVID-19 vaccine. The CDR3 totals 14 residues. V gave up 6 bases and J gave up 2 bases, with 10 bases separating them. CDR1 ENHRY and CDR2 SYGVKD come from the germline V gene. Here immunoSEQ multiplex PCR was the method, and the copy in TCRdb shows in-frame clones only, minus some. The repertoire consists of around 200,000 clones, with around nine tenths occurring once and the leading ten covering 26%. The table lists this clone with a few counts. The chain carries TRBV10-3 and TRBJ1-4; D ambiguous. The material sequenced was peripheral blood, taken 28 days after the second AZD1222 dose. This TCR was recovered from an adult who received the AZD1222 COVID-19 vaccine. The CDR3 spells CAIRDGSTNEKLFF. DNA for the CDR3: TGTGCCATCAGGGACGGATCGACTAATGAAAAACTGTTTTTT.